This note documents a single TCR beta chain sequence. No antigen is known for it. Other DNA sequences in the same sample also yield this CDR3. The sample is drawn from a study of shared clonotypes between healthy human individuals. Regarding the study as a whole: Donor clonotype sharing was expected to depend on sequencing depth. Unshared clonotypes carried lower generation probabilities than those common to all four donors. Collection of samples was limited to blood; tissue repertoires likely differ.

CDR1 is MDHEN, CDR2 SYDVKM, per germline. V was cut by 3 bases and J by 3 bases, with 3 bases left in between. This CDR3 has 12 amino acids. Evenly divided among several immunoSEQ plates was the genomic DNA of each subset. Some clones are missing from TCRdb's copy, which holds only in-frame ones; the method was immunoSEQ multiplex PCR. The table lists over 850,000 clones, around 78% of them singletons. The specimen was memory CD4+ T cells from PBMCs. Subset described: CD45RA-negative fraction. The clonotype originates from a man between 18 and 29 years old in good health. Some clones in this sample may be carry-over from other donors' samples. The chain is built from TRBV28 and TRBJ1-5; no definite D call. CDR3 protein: CASSLTNQPQHF. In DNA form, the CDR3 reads TGTGCCAGCAGTTTGACCAATCAGCCCCAGCATTTT.